The entry below gives a single TCR beta chain sequence along with its context. MiXCR was run by TCRdb on the PCR reads, yielding one entry per CDR3 protein. The sample gives fewer than 18,000 distinct CDR3 sequences, roughly 55% of which show up once; roughly 20% is in the top ten. This CDR3 comprises 13 residues. These data belong to a study of tumor-infiltrating lymphocytes in oesophageal squamous cell carcinoma. This TCR was recovered from a male donor with esophageal squamous cell carcinoma. The sequenced sample was esophageal tumor tissue. The chain recombines TRBV12-3 or TRBV12-4 with TRBJ2-5; TRBD1 or TRBD2 may be the D gene (6 bases each). The J call may be mistaken, given a closer DNA end match to TRBJ2-1. The CDR3 region has the DNA TGTGCCAGCCAACGGTCGGGGGCTGGTGAGCAGTTCTTC. This encodes CASQRSGAGEQFF.